The 26 T cell receptor beta chains listed next were all sequenced from one sample in a study of vaccination effects on CD4 cells after COVID-19. Antigen specificity for these receptors is unknown. Ahead of sequencing, the ViraFEST assay grew antigen-specific CD4+ T cells using viral peptide pools. Following 10 days of culture, CD4+ T cells were isolated. Two-dose vaccination with either BNT162b2 or mRNA-1273 was given to the participants. TCRdb's table, derived via immunoSEQ multiplex PCR, lists solely in-frame clones and lacks some. Among tens of thousands of clones listed, over 70% were seen once. This material consisted of CD4+ T cells from PBMCs cultured with HCoV-229E spike peptides, taken after COVID-19 vaccination. All receptors derive from a human donor who received a COVID-19 vaccine.

The genes are TRBV5-6 and TRBJ1-2; D call uncertain. CDR1 and CDR2 from the germline V gene are SGHDT and YYEEEE. The CDR3 loop spans 14 amino acids. Trimming removed 4 bases from V and 4 bases from J, with 14 bases in between. The CDR3 spells CASSTPLPGYGYTF. The CDR3 bases are TGTGCCAGCAGCACGCCCCTCCCCGGCTATGGCTACACCTTC.

The rearrangement uses TRBV19 and TRBJ1-5; D is ambiguous. Trimming pared 1 base from V and 0 bases from J, leaving 10 bases between. This CDR3 contains 16 residues. The germline gives CDR1 LNHDA, CDR2 SQIVND (reference sequence). The CDR3 region has the DNA TGTGCCAGTAGTATAGGATTAACGGCTAGCAATCAGCCCCAGCATTTT. This gives the protein CASSIGLTASNQPQHF.

This clone has a handful of counts. The chain has TRBV5-1 and TRBJ2-3; 11 bases fit TRBD2. Trimming at V came to 0 bases and at J to 5 bases, leaving 2 bases not matched to a gene. CDR3 length: 15 residues. Germline lookup yields CDR1 SGHRS and CDR2 YFSETQ. CDR3 residues: CASSLGLAGRDTQYF. The CDR3 DNA sequence: TGCGCCAGCAGCTTGGGACTAGCGGGGAGAGATACGCAGTATTTT.

The chain recombines TRBV2 with TRBJ2-7; possible D gene TRBD1, 6 bases. Germline V CDR1 and CDR2: SNHLY, FYNNEI. With 6 bases removed from V and 0 bases from J, the gap between germline ends came to 12 bases. The CDR3 is 14 amino acids. CDR3 bases: TGTGCCAGCAGGAATCTGGACAGCTCCTACGAGCAGTACGTC. This sequence encodes CASRNLDSSYEQYV.

The CDR3 is CASSLGHTNQPQHF. CDR3 DNA sequence: TGTGCCAGCAGCTTAGGACATACGAATCAGCCCCAGCATTTT. J is TRBJ1-5 and V is TRBV3-1 (or the pseudogene TRBV3-2), with D perhaps matching TRBD1 (5 bases). CDR1 is LGHDT, CDR2 YNNKEL, per germline (reference sequence). The CDR3 runs to 14 residues. V gave up 5 bases and J gave up 4 bases, with 12 bases separating them.

V gene TRBV28 combines with J gene TRBJ2-5; TRBD1 matches at 7 bases. The germline V gene encodes CDR1 MDHEN and CDR2 SYDVKM. The CDR3 has 15 residues. V shed 2 bases and J 3 bases; nucleotides not matched to a gene: 6. The CDR3 loop is CASSLRTGLKETQYF. The CDR3 coding sequence is TGTGCCAGCAGTTTAAGGACAGGCCTCAAAGAGACCCAGTACTTC. The full variable domain, in which reference TRBV28 and TRBJ2-5 provide the parts outside the CDR3, is DVKVTQSSRYLVKRTGEKVFLECVQDMDHENMFWYRQDPGLGLRLIYFSYDVKMKEKGDIPEGYSVSREKKERFSLILESASTNQTSMYLCASSLRTGLKETQYFGPGTRLLVL.

J is TRBJ2-5 and V is TRBV18; D is unclear. CDR1 and CDR2 (germline): KGHSH, LQKENI. The CDR3 loop spans 15 amino acids. V dropped 1 base and J dropped 4 bases, with 13 bases sitting between them. The CDR3 spells CASSPLMGNGETQYF. The CDR3 DNA follows: TGTGCCAGCTCACCACTGATGGGGAATGGAGAGACCCAGTACTTC.

The chain uses TRBV30 and TRBJ1-5; weak D call: TRBD1 (5 bases). The length of the CDR3 is 13 residues. Between the trimmed V and J ends, which lost 3 bases and 5 bases, there was a span of 11 bases. Germline CDR1 GTSNPN, CDR2 SVGIG (reference sequence). CDR3: CAWRRDSDQPQHF. CDR3 DNA sequence: TGTGCCTGGAGACGGGACTCAGATCAGCCCCAGCATTTT.

This chain joins TRBV4-1 and TRBJ1-1; no firm D call. Germline values: CDR1 MGHRA, CDR2 YSYEKL. V was clipped by 0 bases and J by 8 bases, with 4 bases between them. This CDR3 is 11 amino acids long. The CDR3 coding sequence is TGCGCCAGCAGCCAAGATAAGGAAGCTTTCTTT. Its translation is CASSQDKEAFF.

The chain employs TRBV7-2 and TRBJ1-1, with D uncertain. The CDR3 spans 14 residues. V lost 3 bases and J 1 base, leaving 9 bases between the germline ends. Germline loops: CDR1 SGHTA, CDR2 FQGNSA. For the CDR3, the DNA is TGTGCCAGCAGCTTCGCAGCTCAGAACACTGAAGCTTTCTTT. The encoded protein is CASSFAAQNTEAFF.

The rearrangement joins TRBV2 to TRBJ2-5, with no clear D. Germline V gene lookup returns CDR1 SNHLY and CDR2 FYNNEI. V was cut by 6 bases and J by 5 bases, with 7 bases left in between. The length of the CDR3 is 11 residues. The CDR3 is CASRITETQYF. In nucleotides, the CDR3 is TGTGCCAGCAGGATTACCGAGACCCAGTACTTC.

This clone was seen only once. The chain uses TRBV30 and TRBJ1-2; the D gene is possibly TRBD1 (6 bases). The ends were cut back, 8 bases at V and 3 bases at J, with 16 bases in the middle. The CDR3 runs to 13 residues. Germline V gene data show CDR1 as GTSNPN and CDR2 as SVGIG (reference sequence). CDR3 coding DNA: TGTGCCCGGACAGCCGGGGCCGACTATGGCTACACCTTC. Protein: CARTAGADYGYTF.

The chain uses TRBV19 and TRBJ1-2, with 7 nucleotides matching TRBD1. Germline V CDR1 and CDR2: LNHDA, SQIVND (reference sequence). V lost 5 bases to trimming and J lost 3 bases; unmatched junction nucleotides: 3. CDR3 length: 13 residues. The CDR3 loop reads CASSPTGDYGYTF. CDR3 DNA sequence: TGTGCCAGTAGTCCAACAGGGGACTATGGCTACACCTTC.

V and J are TRBV19 and TRBJ1-3; D is unresolved. V gave up 3 bases and J gave up 0 bases, with 15 bases separating them. The CDR3 runs 17 residues. CDR1 LNHDA and CDR2 SQIVND come from the germline V gene (reference sequence). The CDR3 loop is CASSMNYVGYSGNTIYF. The CDR3 DNA is TGTGCCAGTAGTATGAATTACGTTGGATACTCTGGAAACACCATATATTTT.

V gene TRBV6-5 combines with J gene TRBJ1-5, with a weak D call TRBD1 (5 bases). The CDR3 is 14 residues long. Trimming removed 4 bases from V and 6 bases from J, with 13 bases in between. Germline V CDR1 and CDR2: MNHEY, SVGAGI. CDR3 DNA: TGTGCCAGCAGTTCGGGAGGGGACGGTCAGCCCCAGCATTTT. Its protein product is CASSSGGDGQPQHF.

The gene calls are TRBV4-1 and TRBJ2-3; 14 positions match TRBD2. With V trimmed by 2 bases and J by 1 base, 5 bases remained unmatched. The germline V gene encodes CDR1 MGHRA and CDR2 YSYEKL. The CDR3 length is 18 residues. Here the CDR3 DNA reads TGCGCCAGCAGCCAAAGGCAGGGACTAGCGGGGGGCACAGATACGCAGTATTTT. As protein: CASSQRQGLAGGTDTQYF.

V usage is TRBV3-1 (or the pseudogene TRBV3-2) and J usage is TRBJ1-3; D gene ambiguous. V gave up 5 bases and J gave up 0 bases, with 8 bases separating them. Germline V gene data show CDR1 as LGHDT and CDR2 as YNNKEL (reference sequence). This CDR3 has 14 residues. CDR3 bases: TGTGCCAGCAGCGGCACCGACTCTGGAAACACCATATATTTT. Encoded protein: CASSGTDSGNTIYF.

The rearrangement uses TRBV5-1 and TRBJ2-5, with a possible D match to TRBD1 (5 bases). The CDR3 contains 15 residues. Germline-derived CDR1 and CDR2 are SGHRS and YFSETQ. V shed 0 bases and J shed 4 bases, with 13 bases lying between them. The CDR3 nucleotides are TGCGCCAGCAGCTTGGGTGCAGGGTGGTCAGAGACCCAGTACTTC. It specifies CASSLGAGWSETQYF.

The chain is built from TRBV7-3 and TRBJ1-1, with unresolved D. CDR3 size: 13 residues. The V end lost 1 base, the J end lost 1 base, and 4 bases lay between the germline ends. From germline, CDR1 is SGHTA and CDR2 FQGTGA. DNA of the CDR3: TGTGCCAGCAGCTTAAATACGAACACTGAAGCTTTCTTT. It is translated as CASSLNTNTEAFF.

V usage is TRBV18 and J usage is TRBJ2-6; TRBD2 matches at 9 bases. CDR1 and CDR2 (germline): KGHSH, LQKENI. This CDR3 is 18 amino acids long. V was pared by 3 bases and J by 4 bases, with 10 bases of the junction left unmatched. CDR3 DNA sequence: TGTGCCAGCTCACCGGTTAGCGGGGGATCGTTGGGGGCCAACGTCCTGACTTTC. Amino acid sequence: CASSPVSGGSLGANVLTF. The full variable domain, its missing parts supplied by reference TRBV18 and TRBJ2-6, is NAGVMQNPRHLVRRRGQEARLRCSPMKGHSHVYWYRQLPEEGLKFMVYLQKENIIDESGMPKERFSAEFPKEGPSILRIQQVVRGDSAAYFCASSPVSGGSLGANVLTFGAGSRLTVL.

This CDR3 reads CASSFGGASTDTQYF. CDR3 DNA: TGTGCCAGCAGTTTTGGGGGGGCTAGCACAGATACGCAGTATTTT. This chain uses TRBV28 with TRBJ2-3; tentative D call: TRBD2 (7 bases). The CDR3 is 15 residues long. From germline, CDR1 is MDHEN and CDR2 SYDVKM. V lost 3 bases, J lost 0 bases, and 10 bases lay in between.

The gene calls are TRBV6-4 and TRBJ2-3, with 7 bases matching TRBD2. Germline CDR1 reads MRHNA; CDR2 reads SNTAGT. V lost 5 bases and J lost 5; bases outside the gene matches: 13. The CDR3 has 16 residues. CDR3 amino acids: CASSPRGQRGGDTQYF. The CDR3 DNA follows: TGTGCCAGCAGTCCCAGAGGCCAGCGGGGAGGAGATACGCAGTATTTT.

J is TRBJ2-1 and V is TRBV18; TRBD2 agrees at 12 bases. This CDR3 comprises 16 residues. Germline assignment: CDR1 KGHSH and CDR2 LQKENI. Trimming cost V 5 bases and J 3 bases; bases outside gene matches: 5. CDR3 in amino acids: CASSLRTSGDYNEQFF. The CDR3 DNA reads as TGTGCCAGCTCATTACGGACTAGCGGGGACTACAATGAGCAGTTCTTC.

The chain uses TRBV6-5 and TRBJ2-3; no clear D. V was cut by 11 bases and J by 0 bases, with 18 bases left in between. The V gene's germline CDR1 is MNHEY and CDR2 SVGAGI. The CDR3 is made up of 15 amino acids. CDR3 coding DNA: TGTGCCGGAAAAATGACGGCAACTAGCACAGATACGCAGTATTTT. Translation gives CAGKMTATSTDTQYF.

The V and J genes are TRBV2 and TRBJ2-3; 7 nucleotides match TRBD2. CDR1 SNHLY and CDR2 FYNNEI come from the germline V gene. This CDR3 region has 15 residues. J lost 2 bases, V lost 2 bases, and 4 bases had no gene match. CDR3 amino acids: CASSELGLPTDTQYF. Here the CDR3 DNA reads TGTGCCAGCAGTGAATTGGGACTACCCACAGATACGCAGTATTTT.

This clone appeared a few times. This chain uses TRBV6-6 with TRBJ1-6, with D unclear. CDR3 length: 15 amino acids. Trimming removed 6 bases at V and 10 bases at J, with 19 bases between. Looked up from germline, CDR1 is MNHNY and CDR2 is SVGAGI (reference sequence). In DNA, the CDR3 is TGTGCCAGCAGATTAAAGCCAGGTCTGGCGTCACCCCTCCACTTT. Translating it yields CASRLKPGLASPLHF.